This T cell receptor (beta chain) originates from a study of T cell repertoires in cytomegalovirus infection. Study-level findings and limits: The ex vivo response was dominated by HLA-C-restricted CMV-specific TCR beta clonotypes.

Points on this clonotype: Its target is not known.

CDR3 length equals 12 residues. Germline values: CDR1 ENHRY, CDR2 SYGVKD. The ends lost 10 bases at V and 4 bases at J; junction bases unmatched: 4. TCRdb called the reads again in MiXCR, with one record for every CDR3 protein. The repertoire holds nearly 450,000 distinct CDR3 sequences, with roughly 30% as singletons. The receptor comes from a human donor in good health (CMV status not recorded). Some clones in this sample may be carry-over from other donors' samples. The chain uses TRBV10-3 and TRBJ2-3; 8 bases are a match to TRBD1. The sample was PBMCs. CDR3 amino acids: CATRTGPDTQYF. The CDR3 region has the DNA TGTGCCACCCGGACAGGGCCAGATACGCAGTATTTT.